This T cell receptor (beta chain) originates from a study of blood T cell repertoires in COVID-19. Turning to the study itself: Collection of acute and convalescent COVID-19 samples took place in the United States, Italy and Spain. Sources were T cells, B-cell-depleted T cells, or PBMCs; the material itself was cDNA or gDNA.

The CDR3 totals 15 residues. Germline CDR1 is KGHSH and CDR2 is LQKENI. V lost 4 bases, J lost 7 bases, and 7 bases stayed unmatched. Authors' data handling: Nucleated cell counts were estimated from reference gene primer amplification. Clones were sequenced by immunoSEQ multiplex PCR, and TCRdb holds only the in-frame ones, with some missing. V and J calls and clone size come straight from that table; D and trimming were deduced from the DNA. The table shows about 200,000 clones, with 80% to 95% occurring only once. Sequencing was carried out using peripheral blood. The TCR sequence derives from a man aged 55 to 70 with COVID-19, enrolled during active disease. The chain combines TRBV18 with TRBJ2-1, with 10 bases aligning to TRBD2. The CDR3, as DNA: TGTGCCAGCTCACTAAGCGGGGGGGCCTTTAATGAGCAGTTCTTC. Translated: CASSLSGGAFNEQFF.